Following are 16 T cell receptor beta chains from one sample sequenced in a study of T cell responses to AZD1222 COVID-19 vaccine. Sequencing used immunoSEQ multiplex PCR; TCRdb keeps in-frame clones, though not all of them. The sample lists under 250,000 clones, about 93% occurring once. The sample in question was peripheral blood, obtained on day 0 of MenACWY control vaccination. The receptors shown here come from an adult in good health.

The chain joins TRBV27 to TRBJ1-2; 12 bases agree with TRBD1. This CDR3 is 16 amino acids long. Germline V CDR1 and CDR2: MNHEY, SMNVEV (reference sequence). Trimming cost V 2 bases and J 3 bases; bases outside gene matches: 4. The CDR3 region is CASSLSGTGGYYGYTF. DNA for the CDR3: TGTGCCAGCAGTTTAAGCGGGACAGGGGGCTACTATGGCTACACCTTC.

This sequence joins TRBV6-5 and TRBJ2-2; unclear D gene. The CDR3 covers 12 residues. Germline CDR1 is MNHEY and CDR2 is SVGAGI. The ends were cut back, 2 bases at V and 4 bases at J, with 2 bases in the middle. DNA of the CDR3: TGTGCCAGCAGTTACGCCACCGGGGAGCTGTTTTTT. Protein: CASSYATGELFF.

DNA for the CDR3: TGTGCCAGTAGTATACCTCAGGGGCGGGGTGGCTACACCTTC. It is translated as CASSIPQGRGGYTF. The rearrangement links TRBV19 to TRBJ1-2, with D maybe TRBD1 (6 bases). Germline V gene sequence: CDR1 LNHDA, CDR2 SQIVND (reference sequence). V gave up 2 bases and J gave up 7 bases, with 14 bases separating them. The CDR3 runs 14 residues.

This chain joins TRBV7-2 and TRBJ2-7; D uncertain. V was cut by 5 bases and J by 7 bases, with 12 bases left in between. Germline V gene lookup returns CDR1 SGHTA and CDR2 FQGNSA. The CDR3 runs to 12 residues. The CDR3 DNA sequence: TGTGCCAGCAGCGTCCCTGGGCGGGAGCAGTACTTC. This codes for CASSVPGREQYF.

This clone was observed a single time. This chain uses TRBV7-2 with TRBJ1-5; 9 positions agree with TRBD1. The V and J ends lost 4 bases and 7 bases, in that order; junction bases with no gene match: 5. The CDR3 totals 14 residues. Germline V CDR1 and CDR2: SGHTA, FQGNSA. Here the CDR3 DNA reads TGTGCCAGCAGCTCGGACAGGGGAGAACAGCCCCAGCATTTT. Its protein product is CASSSDRGEQPQHF.

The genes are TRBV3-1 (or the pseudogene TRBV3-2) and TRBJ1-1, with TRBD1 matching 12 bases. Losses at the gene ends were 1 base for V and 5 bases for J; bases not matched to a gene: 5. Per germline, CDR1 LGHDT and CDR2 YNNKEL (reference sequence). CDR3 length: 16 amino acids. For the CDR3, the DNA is TGTGCCAGCAGCCAAGGCGGGACAGGGGGCAGGACTGAAGCTTTCTTT. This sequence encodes CASSQGGTGGRTEAFF.

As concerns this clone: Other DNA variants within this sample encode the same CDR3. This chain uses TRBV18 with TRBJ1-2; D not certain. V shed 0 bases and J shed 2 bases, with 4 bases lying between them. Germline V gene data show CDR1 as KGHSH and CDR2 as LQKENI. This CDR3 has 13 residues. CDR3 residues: CASSPPGNYGYTF. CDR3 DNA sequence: TGTGCCAGCTCACCACCGGGGAACTATGGCTACACCTTC.

The CDR3 is CACGYGGGRYNEQFF. The CDR3 DNA sequence: TGTGCCTGCGGCTACGGGGGGGGAAGATACAATGAGCAGTTCTTC. The rearrangement links TRBV30 to TRBJ2-1; 8 positions match TRBD2. The V gene end was trimmed by 6 bases and the J gene end by 4 bases; junction bases not matched to a gene: 11. Per the germline V gene, CDR1 is GTSNPN and CDR2 is SVGIG (reference sequence). The CDR3 is made up of 15 amino acids.

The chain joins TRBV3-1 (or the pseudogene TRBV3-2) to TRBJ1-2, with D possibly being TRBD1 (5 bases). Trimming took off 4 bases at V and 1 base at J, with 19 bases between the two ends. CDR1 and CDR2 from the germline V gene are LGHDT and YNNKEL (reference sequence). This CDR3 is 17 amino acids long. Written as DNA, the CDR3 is TGTGCCAGCAGCCTCCACCGGGGAGGCAGGGATAACTATGGCTACACCTTC. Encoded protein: CASSLHRGGRDNYGYTF.

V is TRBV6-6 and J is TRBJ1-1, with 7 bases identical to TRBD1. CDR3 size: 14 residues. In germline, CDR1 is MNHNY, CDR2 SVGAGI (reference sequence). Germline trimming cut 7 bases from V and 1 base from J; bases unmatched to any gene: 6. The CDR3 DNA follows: TGTGCCAGCACCCTGGGACAGACGAACACTGAAGCTTTCTTT. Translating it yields CASTLGQTNTEAFF.

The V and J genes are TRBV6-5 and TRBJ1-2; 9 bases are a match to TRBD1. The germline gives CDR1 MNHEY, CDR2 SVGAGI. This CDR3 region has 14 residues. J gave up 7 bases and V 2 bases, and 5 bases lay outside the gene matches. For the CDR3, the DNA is TGTGCCAGCAGTTACAGGGACAGGGCTAGTGGCTACACCTTC. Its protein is CASSYRDRASGYTF.

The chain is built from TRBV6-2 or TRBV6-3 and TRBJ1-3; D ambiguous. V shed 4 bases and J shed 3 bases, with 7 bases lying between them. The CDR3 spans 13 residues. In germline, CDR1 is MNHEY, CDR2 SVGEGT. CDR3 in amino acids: CASSSPNGNTIYF. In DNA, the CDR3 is TGTGCCAGCAGTTCTCCAAATGGAAACACCATATATTTT.

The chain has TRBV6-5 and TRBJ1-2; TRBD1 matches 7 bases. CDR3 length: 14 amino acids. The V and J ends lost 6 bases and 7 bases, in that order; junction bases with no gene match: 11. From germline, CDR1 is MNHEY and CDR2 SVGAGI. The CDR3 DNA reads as TGTGCCAGCAGAACGACCGGGACAGCGACTGGCTACACCTTC. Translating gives CASRTTGTATGYTF.

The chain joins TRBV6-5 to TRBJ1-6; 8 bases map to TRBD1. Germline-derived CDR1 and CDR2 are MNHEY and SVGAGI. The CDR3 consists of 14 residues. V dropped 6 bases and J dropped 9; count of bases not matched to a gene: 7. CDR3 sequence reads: CASRDRVEVSPLHF. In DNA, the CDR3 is TGTGCCAGCAGGGACAGGGTGGAGGTTTCACCCCTCCACTTT.

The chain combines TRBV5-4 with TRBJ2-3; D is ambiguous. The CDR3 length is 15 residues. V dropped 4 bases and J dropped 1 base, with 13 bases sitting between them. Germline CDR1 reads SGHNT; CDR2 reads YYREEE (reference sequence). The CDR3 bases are TGTGCCAGCAGCCCTGCAGTGTCGGGCACAGATACGCAGTATTTT. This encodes CASSPAVSGTDTQYF. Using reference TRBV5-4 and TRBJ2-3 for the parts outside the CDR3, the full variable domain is ETGVTQSPTHLIKTRGQQVTLRCSSQSGHNTVSWYQQALGQGPQFIFQYYREEENGRGNFPPRFSGLQFPNYSSELNVNALELDDSALYLCASSPAVSGTDTQYFGPGTRLTVL.

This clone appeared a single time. The CDR3 region is CASSQRGGRDEKLFF. CDR3 DNA: TGTGCCAGCAGCCAGCGTGGGGGTAGGGATGAAAAACTGTTTTTT. This rearrangement joins TRBV27 to TRBJ1-4; D perhaps matches TRBD1 (5 bases). The germline gives CDR1 MNHEY, CDR2 SMNVEV (reference sequence). Trimming shortened V by 6 bases and J by 6 bases, and 17 bases separated the two germline ends. This CDR3 region has 15 residues.